This is a list of T cell receptor beta chains from one sample in a study of blood T cell repertoires in COVID-19. The repertoire was sequenced with immunoSEQ multiplex PCR; TCRdb's copy has only in-frame clones and lacks some. The table includes some 310,000 clones, around 89% detected once. Sequenced: peripheral blood. These receptor sequences come from a woman in her thirties or forties with COVID-19, enrolled during active disease. Each CDR3 is given with its conserved first and last residue. A D gene is named only where the DNA matches it firmly. Clone size is not always given. Where it is, it says once, few, many or a class for expanded clones.

V	size	D	length	J	DNA	CDR3
TRBV6-1	-	-	14	TRBJ1-2	TGTGCCAGCAGTGAAGCTGCAGTAGCGAAAGGCTACACCTTC	CASSEAAVAKGYTF
TRBV5-1	-	-	19	TRBJ2-6	TGCGCCAGCAGCTTGGAGGTGGGTCACACAGGTGCTGGGGCCAACGTCCTGACTTTC	CASSLEVGHTGAGANVLTF
TRBV6-5	few	-	14	TRBJ1-5	TGTGCCAGCAACGACGGGTATAGCAATCAGCCCCAGCATTTT	CASNDGYSNQPQHF
TRBV19	-	TRBD1	13	TRBJ1-1	TGTGCCAGTAGTCCACAGGGGGCAGGTGAAGCTTTCTTT	CASSPQGAGEAFF
TRBV4-1	-	-	15	TRBJ1-1	TGCGCCAGCAGCCAACCACAGGGCGTGAACACTGAAGCTTTCTTT	CASSQPQGVNTEAFF
TRBV29-1	-	TRBD1	13	TRBJ1-2	TGCAGCGTCGAGGACAGGGGGTTCTATGGCTACACCTTC	CSVEDRGFYGYTF
TRBV11-2	-	-	17	TRBJ2-2	TGTGCCAGCAGCTCCCGGGGTTGGGTATCTCACACCGGGGAGCTGTTTTTT	CASSSRGWVSHTGELFF
TRBV18	-	-	17	TRBJ1-1	TGTGCCAGCTCACCACAGGTACAGGGCTGGACTGTGCCTGAAGCTTTCTTT	CASSPQVQGWTVPEAFF
TRBV7-9	-	TRBD1	14	TRBJ1-4	TGTGCCAGCAGCTTACAGGGGGCGGAGGAAAAACTGTTTTTT	CASSLQGAEEKLFF
TRBV7-2	-	-	17	TRBJ1-2	TGTGCCAGCAGCTTAAAGGGGGGAGGGGGAATCGGTAATGGCTACACCTTC	CASSLKGGGGIGNGYTF
TRBV7-6	-	-	14	TRBJ2-7	TGTGCCAGCAGCCCAGCTTTGGGCCCCTACGAGCAGTACTTC	CASSPALGPYEQYF
TRBV7-3	-	-	13	TRBJ2-1	TGTGCCAGCAGCTTAACCCCCAACAATGAGCAGTTCTTC	CASSLTPNNEQFF
TRBV7-8	few	-	15	TRBJ1-1	TGTGCCAGCAGCTTAGTTGCACAGATGAACACTGAAGCTTTCTTT	CASSLVAQMNTEAFF
TRBV5-1	once	TRBD1	15	TRBJ2-1	TGCGCCAGCAGCAGGGACAGGTCCGGCCTTAATGAGCAGTTCTTC	CASSRDRSGLNEQFF
TRBV19	-	-	14	TRBJ1-3	TGTGCCAGTAGTTTGACAGGCGCCGGAAACACCATATATTTT	CASSLTGAGNTIYF
TRBV5-4	-	-	14	TRBJ1-2	TGTGCCAGCAGCTTGGGGGCAGGTCCCTATCGCTACACCTTC	CASSLGAGPYRYTF
TRBV5-1	-	TRBD2	16	TRBJ2-1	TGCGCCAGCAGACGTTCAGCGGGGAGCTCCTACAATGAGCAGTTCTTC	CASRRSAGSSYNEQFF
TRBV7-2	-	-	12	TRBJ2-1	TGTGCCAGCAGCTTAGAGGGGAATGAGCAGTTCTTC	CASSLEGNEQFF
TRBV1	-	-	14	TRBJ2-1	TGCACCAGCAGCCAAGAGGGACTAGCGGGACCCCAGTTCTTC	CTSSQEGLAGPQFF
TRBV15	once	TRBD1	16	TRBJ1-1	TGTGCCACCAGCAGAGATCACGGACAGGGGTTACCTGAAGCTTTCTTT	CATSRDHGQGLPEAFF
TRBV7-2	-	TRBD2	15	TRBJ2-7	TGTGCCAGCAGCAATCCTAGCGGGAGAGCTTACGAGCAGTACTTC	CASSNPSGRAYEQYF
TRBV4-3	-	TRBD1	18	TRBJ1-1	TGCGCCAGCAGCCAAGGTTTGTCAGGGGGTATTGTGTACACTGAAGCTTTCTTT	CASSQGLSGGIVYTEAFF
TRBV3-1/TRBV3-2	-	TRBD2	16	TRBJ2-3	TGTGCCAGCAGCCCCGTAGCGGGAGTAAAAGGAGATACGCAGTATTTT	CASSPVAGVKGDTQYF
TRBV2	-	TRBD1	16	TRBJ1-5	TGTGCCAGCAGAGCAGGGGGCTCGGGGGGCAATCAGCCCCAGCATTTT	CASRAGGSGGNQPQHF
TRBV30	-	-	13	TRBJ1-1	TGTGCCTGGAGTAGCACAGGGAACACTGAAGCTTTCTTT	CAWSSTGNTEAFF
TRBV28	-	-	15	TRBJ1-1	TGTGCCAGCAGTCCGGATAACAGGGACGGCACTGAAGCTTTCTTT	CASSPDNRDGTEAFF
TRBV3-1/TRBV3-2	-	TRBD2	16	TRBJ2-4	TGTGCCAGCAGCCAGCGGGGGGGGTCTATGAAAAACATTCAGTACTTC	CASSQRGGSMKNIQYF
TRBV10-3	-	TRBD2	13	TRBJ2-1	TGTGCCATTTCCCTGCGGGAGGGGAATGAGCAGTTCTTC	CAISLREGNEQFF
TRBV27	-	TRBD2	15	TRBJ2-7	TGTGCCAGCAAACCGAACGTCGGGGGGTTGGACGAGCAGTACTTC	CASKPNVGGLDEQYF
TRBV18	-	-	14	TRBJ2-3	TGTGCCAGCTCACCTAACTCCCTGGCAGATACGCAGTATTTT	CASSPNSLADTQYF
TRBV7-2	once	-	15	TRBJ2-3	TGTGCCAGCAGCTCGGTGAGGCGTAGCACAGATACGCAGTATTTT	CASSSVRRSTDTQYF
TRBV10-3	-	TRBD1	14	TRBJ1-2	TGTGCCATCAGCCAAGGGGGCGCGGATTATGGCTACACCTTC	CAISQGGADYGYTF
TRBV18	-	-	15	TRBJ1-4	TGTGCCAGCTCATTCGAGCTCACAACTAATGAAAAACTGTTTTTT	CASSFELTTNEKLFF
TRBV4-3	once	TRBD2	19	TRBJ2-2	TGCGCCAGCAGCCAAGAGTTTCAGTCGGCGGGGGGGAGCACCGGGGAGCTGTTTTTT	CASSQEFQSAGGSTGELFF
TRBV10-3	-	-	15	TRBJ1-1	TGTGCCATCAGTGATGGGGGCAGGGCGAACACTGAAGCTTTCTTT	CAISDGGRANTEAFF
TRBV6-4	-	TRBD2	15	TRBJ2-3	TGTGCCAGCAGCCCTAGCGGGGGGGCCACAGATACGCAGTATTTT	CASSPSGGATDTQYF
TRBV28	-	-	14	TRBJ2-1	TGTGCCAGCAGTTTAAGTGGGAGATACAATGAGCAGTTCTTC	CASSLSGRYNEQFF
TRBV7-8	-	-	14	TRBJ1-3	TGTGCCAGCAGCTTACAAATCTCTGGAAACACCATATATTTT	CASSLQISGNTIYF
TRBV5-1	-	-	15	TRBJ2-7	TGCGCCAGCAGCAACGCAGGGGATCTAGCCTACGAGCAGTACTTC	CASSNAGDLAYEQYF
TRBV19	-	TRBD2	17	TRBJ2-2	TGTGCCAGTAGTATGTTTAACGGGGGGGCGAACACCGGGGAGCTGTTTTTT	CASSMFNGGANTGELFF
TRBV4-2	-	-	13	TRBJ2-1	TGTGCCAGCAGCCCTACTAGCTACAATGAGCAGTTCTTC	CASSPTSYNEQFF
TRBV5-4	-	TRBD1	13	TRBJ1-1	TGTGCCAGCGGTTTAAGGGGGCGCACTGAAGCTTTCTTT	CASGLRGRTEAFF
TRBV12-3/TRBV12-4	-	TRBD1	13	TRBJ1-2	TGTGCCAGCAGCCCCTACAGGGGCAATGGCTACACCTTC	CASSPYRGNGYTF
TRBV27	-	-	14	TRBJ2-2	TGTGCCAGCAGTTTTTTGAGAGCCACCGGGGAGCTGTTTTTT	CASSFLRATGELFF
TRBV10-3	-	-	14	TRBJ1-3	TGTGCCTCCAGCCCTGAGGCCTCTGGAAACACCATATATTTT	CASSPEASGNTIYF
TRBV6-5	-	-	15	TRBJ1-6	TGTGCCAGCAGTTACTCGGGCCTCAATAATTCACCCCTCCACTTT	CASSYSGLNNSPLHF
TRBV6-5	-	-	14	TRBJ1-1	TGTGCCAGCAGCCCGAGGGGGGGGCTGAAAGGAGCTTTCTTT	CASSPRGGLKGAFF
TRBV5-1	-	-	12	TRBJ2-7	TGCGCCAGCAGTCGGGTCGACTACGAGCAGTACTTC	CASSRVDYEQYF